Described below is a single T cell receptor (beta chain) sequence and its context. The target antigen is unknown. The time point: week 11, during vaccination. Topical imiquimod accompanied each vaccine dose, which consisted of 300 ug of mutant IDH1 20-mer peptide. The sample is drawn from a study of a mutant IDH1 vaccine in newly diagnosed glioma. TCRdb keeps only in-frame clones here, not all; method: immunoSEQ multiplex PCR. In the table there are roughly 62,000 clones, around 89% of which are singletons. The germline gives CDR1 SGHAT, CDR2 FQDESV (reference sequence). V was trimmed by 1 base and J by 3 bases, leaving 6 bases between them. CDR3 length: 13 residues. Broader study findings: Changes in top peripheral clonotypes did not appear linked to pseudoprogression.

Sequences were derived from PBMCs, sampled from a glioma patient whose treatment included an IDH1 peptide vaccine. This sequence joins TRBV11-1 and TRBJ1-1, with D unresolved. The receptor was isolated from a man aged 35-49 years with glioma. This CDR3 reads CASSLGWDTEAFF. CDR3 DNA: TGTGCCAGCAGCTTAGGGTGGGACACTGAAGCTTTCTTT.